One and the same sample provided the 27 T cell receptor beta chains below, sequenced in a study of T-cell memory formation after mild COVID-19. TCRdb re-called the 5' RACE reads through MiXCR, storing one row per CDR3 protein. The sample has 300,000 to 350,000 distinct CDR3 sequences; over 11% are singletons. The sample taken for sequencing was PBMCs or a T cell subset sorted from them (not recorded which). The source of these receptors is a man aged 18 to 30 who had mild COVID-19 (a few samples of this study predate the infection). Cell type and time point are not known.

The rearrangement joins TRBV12-3 or TRBV12-4 to TRBJ2-1, with D perhaps matching TRBD2 (6 bases). The V end was cut by 8 bases, the J end by 2 bases, with 22 bases between. The CDR3 extends over 17 amino acids. CDR3 sequence (DNA): TGTGCCAGCCTCACCCGGGTCCGGGACTCCACCTACAATGAGCAGTTCTTC. This sequence encodes CASLTRVRDSTYNEQFF.

This chain links TRBV10-3 with TRBJ1-3, with D uncertain. Germline values: CDR1 ENHRY, CDR2 SYGVKD. V was trimmed by 0 bases and J by 4 bases, leaving 10 bases between them. The CDR3 runs 15 residues. The CDR3 loop reads CAISESTLVGNTIYF. CDR3 in DNA: TGTGCCATCAGTGAGTCGACGCTCGTAGGAAACACCATATATTTT.

V and J are TRBV6-2 or TRBV6-3 and TRBJ2-7, with D hard to call. Trimming cost V 2 bases and J 2 bases, with 16 bases left between them. Per germline, CDR1 MNHEY and CDR2 SVGEGT. The CDR3 is 16 residues long. CDR3 nucleotide sequence: TGTGCCAGCAGTTACGGGTCCCGAAGGGCCACCTACGAGCAGTACTTC. Protein sequence: CASSYGSRRATYEQYF.

This clonotype appeared a few times. The CDR3 DNA reads as TGTGCCAGCAGCTGGGTGGGAGGCAGGGGCTACGAGCAGTACTTC. Protein sequence: CASSWVGGRGYEQYF. The chain carries TRBV5-5 and TRBJ2-7; either TRBD1 or TRBD2 may supply D (6 bases each). In germline, CDR1 is SGHKS, CDR2 YYEKEE (reference sequence). This CDR3 comprises 15 residues. The ends were cut back, 3 bases at V and 3 bases at J, with 16 bases in the middle.

This clonotype was detected a few times. This chain joins TRBV5-1 and TRBJ1-4; 10 nucleotides align to TRBD1. The V gene's germline CDR1 is SGHRS and CDR2 YFSETQ. V shed 4 bases, J shed 8 bases, and the junction held 8 bases outside the gene matches. The CDR3 is 15 residues long. DNA for the CDR3: TGCGCCAGCAGCCCGAGACAGGGGGCCGGAGAAAAACTGTTTTTT. Translated, it gives CASSPRQGAGEKLFF. Variable domain in full (rest from reference TRBV5-1 and TRBJ1-4): KAGVTQTPRYLIKTRGQQVTLSCSPISGHRSVSWYQQTPGQGLQFLFEYFSETQRNKGNFPGRFSGRQFSNSRSEMNVSTLELGDSALYLCASSPRQGAGEKLFFGSGTQLSVL.

This clonotype was detected a few times. The chain has TRBV20-1 and TRBJ2-7; D ambiguous. The germline gives CDR1 DFQATT, CDR2 SNEGSKA (reference sequence). This CDR3 spans 11 amino acids. With 6 bases removed from V and 3 bases from J, the gap between germline ends came to 9 bases. CDR3 coding DNA: TGCAGTGCCCGGATGGGCTACGAGCAGTACTTC. It translates to CSARMGYEQYF.

This clonotype came up a few times. The gene calls are TRBV28 and TRBJ2-7; D may be TRBD1 (5 bases). This CDR3 spans 13 amino acids. The V and J ends lost 5 bases and 0 bases respectively, with 8 bases between them. Germline V CDR1 and CDR2: MDHEN, SYDVKM. The CDR3: CASSQGSSYEQYV. The CDR3 DNA reads TGTGCCAGCAGTCAGGGAAGCTCCTACGAGCAGTACGTC.

This clonotype came up many times. The chain joins TRBV4-3 to TRBJ1-1; D gene unclear. CDR1 is LGHNA and CDR2 is YSLEER in the germline V gene. This CDR3 region has 14 residues. Trimming cost V 5 bases and J 0 bases, with 10 bases left between them. The CDR3 DNA follows: TGCGCCAGCAGCAGGCAACATATGAACACTGAAGCTTTCTTT. Amino acid sequence: CASSRQHMNTEAFF.

The CDR3 sequence is CASSLGTSGGGKTQYF. The CDR3 DNA follows: TGTGCCAGCAGCCTTGGGACTAGCGGGGGAGGAAAGACCCAGTACTTC. This rearrangement joins TRBV13 to TRBJ2-5, with 14 positions matching TRBD2. This CDR3 comprises 16 residues. Looked up from germline, CDR1 is PRHDT and CDR2 is FYEKMQ (reference sequence). V trimming: 5 bases; J trimming: 6 bases; junction bases outside the gene matches: 8.

The table lists this clonotype with many counts. V usage is TRBV5-1 and J usage is TRBJ2-7; TRBD2 is a possible D gene (6 bases). This CDR3 comprises 15 residues. Germline assignment: CDR1 SGHRS and CDR2 YFSETQ. V was shortened by 3 bases and J by 2 bases, with 15 bases between the two germline ends. The CDR3 DNA reads TGCGCCAGCAGCTATAACCCGGCGGGGACCTACGAGCAGTACTTC. Translation: CASSYNPAGTYEQYF. Drawing the rest from reference TRBV5-1 and TRBJ2-7, the complete variable domain is KAGVTQTPRYLIKTRGQQVTLSCSPISGHRSVSWYQQTPGQGLQFLFEYFSETQRNKGNFPGRFSGRQFSNSRSEMNVSTLELGDSALYLCASSYNPAGTYEQYFGPGTRLTVT.

This clonotype occurred many times. The chain has TRBV15 and TRBJ2-1, with TRBD2 matching 9 bases. CDR1 is LNHNV and CDR2 is YYDKDF in the germline V gene (reference sequence). The trim removed 9 bases at V and 6 bases at J, leaving 12 bases unmatched. This CDR3 region has 15 residues. CDR3 sequence: CATAGSSGALNEQFF. The CDR3 region has the DNA TGTGCCACGGCCGGGTCTAGCGGGGCACTCAATGAGCAGTTCTTC.

This clonotype was picked up many times. The CDR3 region is CASSREVRLEGTDTQYF. For the CDR3, the DNA is TGCGCCAGCAGCCGAGAGGTGCGGTTGGAGGGAACAGATACGCAGTATTTT. The gene calls are TRBV4-1 and TRBJ2-3, with a tentative D call TRBD2 (6 bases). V lost 4 bases to trimming and J lost 3 bases, with 20 bases between them. There are 17 residues in the CDR3. Germline CDR1 and CDR2: MGHRA and YSYEKL.

CDR3 in amino acids: CASSLVPRASGGYQETQYF. As DNA, the CDR3 is TGTGCCAGCAGCTTAGTGCCGAGGGCTAGCGGGGGATACCAAGAGACCCAGTACTTC. V is TRBV7-2 and J is TRBJ2-5, with TRBD2 matching 10 bases. The CDR3 is 19 residues long. The V segment lost 1 base and the J segment 0 bases; nucleotides outside the gene matches: 11. Looked up from germline, CDR1 is SGHTA and CDR2 is FQGNSA.

This clonotype was recorded a few times. The CDR3 is CASSSPDPGLSYNEQFF. The CDR3 DNA sequence: TGTGCCAGCAGTTCACCAGACCCGGGACTCTCCTACAATGAGCAGTTCTTC. The chain combines TRBV28 with TRBJ2-1; D possibly corresponds to TRBD2 (6 bases). CDR3 length: 17 amino acids. V lost 4 bases to trimming and J lost 0 bases, with 16 bases between them. Per germline, CDR1 MDHEN and CDR2 SYDVKM. Supplemented by reference TRBV28 and TRBJ2-1, the full variable domain reads DVKVTQSSRYLVKRTGEKVFLECVQDMDHENMFWYRQDPGLGLRLIYFSYDVKMKEKGDIPEGYSVSREKKERFSLILESASTNQTSMYLCASSSPDPGLSYNEQFFGPGTRLTVL.

This clonotype was seen more than once but under ten times. The gene calls are TRBV6-1 and TRBJ1-4; D is ambiguous. CDR1 and CDR2 from the germline V gene are MNHNS and SASEGT. The CDR3 spans 14 residues. V dropped 5 bases and J dropped 3 bases, with 10 bases sitting between them. CDR3 in amino acids: CASSSGEANEKLFF. DNA for the CDR3: TGTGCCAGCAGTTCCGGGGAGGCTAATGAAAAACTGTTTTTT.

This clonotype was counted a few times. V gene TRBV5-1 combines with J gene TRBJ2-7; 7 bases fit TRBD1. CDR1 SGHRS and CDR2 YFSETQ come from the germline V gene. The CDR3 has 14 residues. Trimming cost V 3 bases and J 3 bases; bases outside gene matches: 6. CDR3 DNA: TGCGCCAGCAGCTCGGGACAGATGTTCTACGAGCAGTACTTC. It encodes CASSSGQMFYEQYF.

In this sample, this clonotype turned up a few times. The chain combines TRBV7-9 with TRBJ2-7; a weak D match, TRBD1 (6 bases). This CDR3 has 14 amino acids. Trimming removed 4 bases from V and 0 bases from J, with 10 bases in between. The germline V gene encodes CDR1 SEHNR and CDR2 FQNEAQ (reference sequence). The DNA of the CDR3 is TGTGCCAGCAGCTCGCAGGGGCTCTCCTACGAGCAGTACTTC. Translated, it gives CASSSQGLSYEQYF.

The CDR3 loop reads CASSSPGTHTDTQYF. Here the CDR3 DNA reads TGTGCCAGCAGCTCACCGGGAACACACACAGATACGCAGTATTTT. The genes are TRBV5-4 and TRBJ2-3, with D maybe TRBD2 (5 bases). CDR3 size: 15 residues. Germline CDR1 reads SGHNT; CDR2 reads YYREEE (reference sequence). Trimming cost V 3 bases and J 2 bases, with 13 bases left between them. The full variable domain, in which reference TRBV5-4 and TRBJ2-3 provide the parts outside the CDR3, is ETGVTQSPTHLIKTRGQQVTLRCSSQSGHNTVSWYQQALGQGPQFIFQYYREEENGRGNFPPRFSGLQFPNYSSELNVNALELDDSALYLCASSSPGTHTDTQYFGPGTRLTVL.

This clonotype was picked up a small number of times. The CDR3 is CSARAAGVSYEQYF. The CDR3, as DNA: TGCAGTGCTAGAGCCGCGGGGGTCTCCTACGAGCAGTACTTC. This rearrangement joins TRBV20-1 to TRBJ2-7; 7 nucleotides match TRBD2. Germline V gives CDR1 DFQATT, CDR2 SNEGSKA (reference sequence). Trimming cost V 1 base and J 0 bases; bases outside gene matches: 3. The CDR3 runs to 14 residues.

This chain links TRBV6-5 with TRBJ1-1; no reliable D call. Germline assignment: CDR1 MNHEY and CDR2 SVGAGI. The CDR3 spans 15 residues. Trimming removed 2 bases from V and 0 bases from J, with 10 bases in between. The CDR3 bases are TGTGCCAGCAGTTACACAGAGACCCTGAACACTGAAGCTTTCTTT. This translates into CASSYTETLNTEAFF.

This clonotype was seen ten or more times. This chain joins TRBV7-9 and TRBJ2-1; D is possibly TRBD2 (6 bases). This CDR3 comprises 14 residues. The germline V and J ends were trimmed by 5 bases and 8 bases, with 16 bases remaining between them. Germline-derived CDR1 and CDR2 are SEHNR and FQNEAQ (reference sequence). CDR3 in amino acids: CASSPTGTPHEQFF. The CDR3 bases are TGTGCCAGCAGCCCCACCGGGACTCCCCATGAGCAGTTCTTC.

This clonotype was counted at least ten times. The chain uses TRBV12-3 or TRBV12-4 and TRBJ2-1, with D uncertain. V was cut by 2 bases and J by 6 bases, with 11 bases left in between. This CDR3 is 14 amino acids long. CDR3 sequence reads: CASSLNPNFNEQFF. CDR3 nucleotide sequence: TGTGCCAGCAGTTTAAATCCCAACTTCAATGAGCAGTTCTTC.

This clonotype occurred many times. The chain combines TRBV4-3 with TRBJ2-1, with TRBD2 identical over 8 bases. Losses at the gene ends were 0 bases for V and 1 base for J; bases not matched to a gene: 2. The germline gives CDR1 LGHNA, CDR2 YSLEER. The CDR3 length is 16 residues. CDR3 sequence reads: CASSQELAESYNEQFF. CDR3 sequence (DNA): TGCGCCAGCAGCCAAGAACTAGCGGAATCCTACAATGAGCAGTTCTTC.

The rearrangement uses TRBV5-1 and TRBJ1-6; TRBD1 matches 8 bases. CDR3 length: 15 amino acids. Trimming cost V 5 bases and J 8 bases; bases outside gene matches: 9. CDR1 SGHRS and CDR2 YFSETQ come from the germline V gene. CDR3 DNA: TGCGCCAGCAGGCCGGCCGGGACAGGACATTCACCCCTCCACTTT. The encoded protein is CASRPAGTGHSPLHF.

J is TRBJ2-5 and V is TRBV27, with 11 bases lining up with TRBD2. CDR3 length: 16 residues. CDR1 and CDR2 from the germline V gene are MNHEY and SMNVEV (reference sequence). V shed 4 bases and J 4 bases; nucleotides not matched to a gene: 8. The CDR3 reads CASSSLAGGVGETQYF. In DNA, the CDR3 is TGTGCCAGCAGTTCCCTAGCGGGGGGAGTCGGAGAGACCCAGTACTTC.

This clonotype was counted at least ten times. The chain couples TRBV4-3 to TRBJ2-3, with D possibly matching TRBD2 (5 bases). CDR3 size: 16 residues. The germline V and J ends were trimmed by 0 bases and 1 base, with 11 bases remaining between them. Germline loops: CDR1 LGHNA, CDR2 YSLEER. CDR3 protein: CASSQDRGLGTDTQYF. The CDR3 bases are TGCGCCAGCAGCCAAGATCGGGGTCTAGGCACAGATACGCAGTATTTT.

The table lists this clonotype with a few counts. The chain links TRBV12-3 or TRBV12-4 to TRBJ2-5; D remains unclear. With 8 bases removed from V and 0 bases from J, the gap between germline ends came to 10 bases. The CDR3 is 13 residues long. In DNA form, the CDR3 reads TGTGCCAGCGTCTCCTATAACCAAGAGACCCAGTACTTC. It specifies CASVSYNQETQYF.